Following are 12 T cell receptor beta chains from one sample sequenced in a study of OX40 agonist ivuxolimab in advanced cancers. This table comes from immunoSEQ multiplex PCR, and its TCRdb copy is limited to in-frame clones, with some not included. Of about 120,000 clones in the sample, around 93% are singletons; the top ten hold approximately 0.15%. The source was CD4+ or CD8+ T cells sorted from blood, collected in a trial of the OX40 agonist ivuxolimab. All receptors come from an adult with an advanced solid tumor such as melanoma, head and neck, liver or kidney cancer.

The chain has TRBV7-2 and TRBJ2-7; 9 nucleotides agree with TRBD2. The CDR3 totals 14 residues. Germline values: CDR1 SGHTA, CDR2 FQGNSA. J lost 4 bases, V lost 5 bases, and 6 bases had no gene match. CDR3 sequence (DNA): TGTGCCAGCAGCGTCGCGGGAGGGCCTTACGAGCAGTACTTC. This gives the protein CASSVAGGPYEQYF.

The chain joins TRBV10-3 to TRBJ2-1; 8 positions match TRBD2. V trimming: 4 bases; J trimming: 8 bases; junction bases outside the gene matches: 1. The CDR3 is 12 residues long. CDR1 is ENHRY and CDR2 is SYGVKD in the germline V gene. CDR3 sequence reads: CAISVTSDEQFF. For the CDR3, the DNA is TGTGCCATCAGTGTGACTAGCGATGAGCAGTTCTTC.

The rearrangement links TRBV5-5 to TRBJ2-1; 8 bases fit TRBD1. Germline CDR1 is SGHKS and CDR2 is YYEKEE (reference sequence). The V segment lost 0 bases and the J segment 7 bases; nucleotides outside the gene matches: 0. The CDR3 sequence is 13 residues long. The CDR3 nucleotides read TGTGCCAGCAGCTTGGGACAGGGGAATGAGCAGTTCTTC. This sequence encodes CASSLGQGNEQFF.

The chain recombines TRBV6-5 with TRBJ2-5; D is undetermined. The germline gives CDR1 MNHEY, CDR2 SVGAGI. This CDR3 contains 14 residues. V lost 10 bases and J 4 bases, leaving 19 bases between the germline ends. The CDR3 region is CATNRADLGETQYF. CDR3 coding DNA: TGTGCCACCAACCGCGCAGACTTAGGAGAGACCCAGTACTTC.

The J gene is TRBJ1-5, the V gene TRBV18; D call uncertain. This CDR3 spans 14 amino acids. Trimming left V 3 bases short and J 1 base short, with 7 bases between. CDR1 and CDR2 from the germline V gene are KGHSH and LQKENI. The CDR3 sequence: CASSPGRSNQPQHF. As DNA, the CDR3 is TGTGCCAGCTCACCGGGCCGGAGCAATCAGCCCCAGCATTTT.

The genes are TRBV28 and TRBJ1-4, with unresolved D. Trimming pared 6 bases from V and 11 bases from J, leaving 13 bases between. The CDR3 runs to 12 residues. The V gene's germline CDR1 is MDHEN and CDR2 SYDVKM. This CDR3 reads CASSSQPGKLFF. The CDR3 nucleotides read TGTGCCAGCAGCTCCCAACCGGGTAAACTGTTTTTT. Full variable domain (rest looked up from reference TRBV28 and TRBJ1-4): DVKVTQSSRYLVKRTGEKVFLECVQDMDHENMFWYRQDPGLGLRLIYFSYDVKMKEKGDIPEGYSVSREKKERFSLILESASTNQTSMYLCASSSQPGKLFFGSGTQLSVL.

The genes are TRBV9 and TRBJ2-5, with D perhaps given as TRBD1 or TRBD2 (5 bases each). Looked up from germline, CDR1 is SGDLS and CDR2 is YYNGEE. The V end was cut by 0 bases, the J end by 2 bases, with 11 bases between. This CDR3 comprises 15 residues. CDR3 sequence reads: CASSVDGTTQETQYF. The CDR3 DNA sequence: TGTGCCAGCAGCGTAGACGGGACGACTCAAGAGACCCAGTACTTC.

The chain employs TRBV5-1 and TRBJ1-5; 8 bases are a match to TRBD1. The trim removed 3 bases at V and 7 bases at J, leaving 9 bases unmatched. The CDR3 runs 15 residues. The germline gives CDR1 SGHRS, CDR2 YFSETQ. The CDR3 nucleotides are TGCGCCAGCAGCTCCGGACAGGGCGGGGGGCAGCCCCAGCATTTT. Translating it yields CASSSGQGGGQPQHF.

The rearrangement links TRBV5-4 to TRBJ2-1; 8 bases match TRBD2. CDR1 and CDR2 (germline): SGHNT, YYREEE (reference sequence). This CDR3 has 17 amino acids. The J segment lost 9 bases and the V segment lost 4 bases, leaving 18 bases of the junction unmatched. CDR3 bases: TGTGCCAGCAGCCCCAAATCCGGGACTAGTGTGGGGGGTGAGCAGTTCTTC. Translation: CASSPKSGTSVGGEQFF. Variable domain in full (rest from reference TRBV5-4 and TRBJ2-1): ETGVTQSPTHLIKTRGQQVTLRCSSQSGHNTVSWYQQALGQGPQFIFQYYREEENGRGNFPPRFSGLQFPNYSSELNVNALELDDSALYLCASSPKSGTSVGGEQFFGPGTRLTVL.

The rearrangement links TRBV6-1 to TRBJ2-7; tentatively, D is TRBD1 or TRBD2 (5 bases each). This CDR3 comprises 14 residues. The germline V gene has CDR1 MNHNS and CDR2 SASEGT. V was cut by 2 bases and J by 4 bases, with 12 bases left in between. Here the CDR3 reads CASSESGLTYEQYF. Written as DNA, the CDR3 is TGTGCCAGCAGTGAATCGGGGCTTACTTACGAGCAGTACTTC.

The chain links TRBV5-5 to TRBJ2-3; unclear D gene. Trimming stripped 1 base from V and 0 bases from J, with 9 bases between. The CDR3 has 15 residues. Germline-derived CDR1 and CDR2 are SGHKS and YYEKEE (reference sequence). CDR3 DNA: TGTGCCAGCAGCTTGTACGGTGTGAGCACAGATACGCAGTATTTT. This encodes CASSLYGVSTDTQYF.

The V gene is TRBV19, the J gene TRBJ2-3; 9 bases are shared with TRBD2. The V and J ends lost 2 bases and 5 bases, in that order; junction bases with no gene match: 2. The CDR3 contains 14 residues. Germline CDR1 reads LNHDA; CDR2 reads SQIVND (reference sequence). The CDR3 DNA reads TGTGCCAGTAGTATAAGGACTAGCGAAGATACGCAGTATTTT. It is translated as CASSIRTSEDTQYF.